Each of the 18 T cell receptor beta chains below was sequenced from the same sample in a study of CD8+ T cells in alopecia areata. The sample's treatment: oral pan-JAK inhibitor, 5-10 mg twice daily. RNA, once extracted, was reverse transcribed into cDNA for use as the sequencing template. Clones were sequenced by immunoSEQ multiplex PCR, and TCRdb holds only the in-frame ones, with some missing. The sample consists of approximately 160,000 clones, 50% to 65% of them appearing once. Here the sequenced sample was CD4+ T cells sorted from blood, taken at week 24, from a patient treated with tofacitinib. All receptors come from a human donor with alopecia areata.

The chain has TRBV19 and TRBJ1-2; 10 bases agree with TRBD1. The CDR3 is made up of 16 amino acids. CDR1 and CDR2 (germline): LNHDA, SQIVND (reference sequence). J lost 8 bases, V lost 4 bases, and 13 bases had no gene match. The CDR3 nucleotides read TGTGCCAGTAGTACCCGGGACAGGGGAAAACGGGGAGGCTACACCTTC. Amino acids: CASSTRDRGKRGGYTF.

The rearrangement links TRBV7-8 to TRBJ2-3, with D possibly matching TRBD2 (5 bases). Trimming stripped 5 bases from V and 6 bases from J, with 18 bases between. This CDR3 region has 15 residues. The germline V gene has CDR1 SGHVS and CDR2 FQNEAQ. In DNA, the CDR3 is TGTGCCAGCAGCCACCCGGGATCAGGCAGGGATACGCAGTATTTT. This gives the protein CASSHPGSGRDTQYF.

The rearrangement uses TRBV6-5 and TRBJ1-1, with no clear D. Germline CDR1 is MNHEY and CDR2 is SVGAGI. The CDR3 is made up of 15 amino acids. Trimming left V 7 bases short and J 0 bases short, with 15 bases between. The CDR3 bases are TGTGCCAGCACCAAAAAGCGGCGAATGAACACTGAAGCTTTCTTT. Protein product: CASTKKRRMNTEAFF.

This clone occurred once. The genes are TRBV5-1 and TRBJ2-3; D uncertain. V lost 4 bases to trimming and J lost 4 bases, with 13 bases between them. The CDR3 extends over 14 amino acids. The V gene's germline CDR1 is SGHRS and CDR2 YFSETQ. This CDR3 is CASSPSSNADTQYF. The CDR3 DNA sequence: TGCGCCAGCAGCCCCTCCTCGAATGCAGATACGCAGTATTTT.

This clone appeared a single time. The chain uses TRBV20-1 and TRBJ1-1; D gene unclear. CDR1 DFQATT and CDR2 SNEGSKA come from the germline V gene (reference sequence). This CDR3 has 10 residues. V gave up 5 bases and J gave up 9 bases, with 10 bases separating them. CDR3 residues: CSAPRRQAFF. The CDR3 bases are TGCAGTGCTCCGAGGCGGCAAGCTTTCTTT.

The rearrangement joins TRBV11-3 to TRBJ2-5, with D perhaps TRBD1 or TRBD2 (5 bases each). Trimming removed 0 bases from V and 4 bases from J, with 9 bases in between. Germline CDR1 is SGHNT and CDR2 is YENEEA. CDR3 size: 14 residues. The CDR3 protein is CASSLDSGGETQYF. CDR3 in DNA: TGTGCCAGCAGCTTAGACTCTGGGGGAGAGACCCAGTACTTC.

This clone came up a few times. This chain joins TRBV27 and TRBJ2-1, with D possibly being TRBD1 or TRBD2 (5 bases each). Germline V gene lookup returns CDR1 MNHEY and CDR2 SMNVEV (reference sequence). Between the trimmed V and J ends, which lost 5 bases and 7 bases, there was a span of 15 bases. The CDR3 length is 14 residues. CDR3 nucleotide sequence: TGTGCCAGCAGTCCGACGATCGAGGGGAATGAGCAGTTCTTC. The encoded protein is CASSPTIEGNEQFF.

This clone has more than one count but fewer than ten. The V call is TRBV28, the J call TRBJ2-7, with no clear D. V was trimmed by 6 bases and J by 1 base, leaving 16 bases between them. The CDR3 totals 15 residues. CDR1 and CDR2 (germline): MDHEN, SYDVKM. Written as DNA, the CDR3 is TGTGCCAGCAGCAGCACCGCCCCCAGATCCTACGAGCAGTACTTC. The encoded protein is CASSSTAPRSYEQYF.

CDR3 coding DNA: TGTGCCAGCCCGGGACAGCCATACTTC. Translation gives CASPGQPYF. This chain links TRBV27 with TRBJ2-7; 7 nucleotides match TRBD1. Germline V gene lookup returns CDR1 MNHEY and CDR2 SMNVEV (reference sequence). J lost 13 bases, V lost 8 bases, and 5 bases had no gene match. The CDR3 has 9 amino acids.

The gene calls are TRBV18 and TRBJ1-5; TRBD1 is a possible D gene (6 bases). The germline V gene has CDR1 KGHSH and CDR2 LQKENI. Between the trimmed V and J ends, which lost 5 bases and 0 bases, there was a span of 11 bases. CDR3 length equals 15 residues. The CDR3 loop is CASSRTDYSNQPQHF. CDR3 bases: TGTGCCAGCTCAAGGACAGATTATAGCAATCAGCCCCAGCATTTT.

V usage is TRBV5-6 and J usage is TRBJ2-3, with 8 bases fitting TRBD1. The CDR3 contains 16 residues. V shed 4 bases, J shed 3 bases, and the junction held 10 bases outside the gene matches. Germline V gene data show CDR1 as SGHDT and CDR2 as YYEEEE. The CDR3 nucleotides are TGTGCCAGCAGCGCGGCAGGGGGCGCCTCAACAGATACGCAGTATTTT. Translated: CASSAAGGASTDTQYF.

Concerning this clone itself: The same CDR3 arises from other DNA sequences in this sample as well. J is TRBJ2-5 and V is TRBV5-1; D unresolved. V gave up 0 bases and J gave up 5 bases, with 5 bases separating them. The CDR3 consists of 12 residues. Germline CDR1 SGHRS, CDR2 YFSETQ. CDR3 amino acids: CASSLVGETQYF. The CDR3 coding sequence is TGCGCCAGCAGCTTGGTGGGGGAGACCCAGTACTTC. The entire variable domain, with the rest obtained from reference TRBV5-1 and TRBJ2-5, is as follows: KAGVTQTPRYLIKTRGQQVTLSCSPISGHRSVSWYQQTPGQGLQFLFEYFSETQRNKGNFPGRFSGRQFSNSRSEMNVSTLELGDSALYLCASSLVGETQYFGPGTRLLVL.

A few counts support this clone. The rearrangement joins TRBV29-1 to TRBJ2-7, with D maybe TRBD2 (5 bases). Germline V CDR1 and CDR2: SQVTM, ANQGSEA. V was cut by 5 bases and J by 3 bases, with 20 bases left in between. This CDR3 contains 15 residues. CDR3: CSVSQRQVNNYEQYF. The CDR3 coding sequence is TGCAGCGTTAGTCAGCGGCAGGTGAATAACTACGAGCAGTACTTC.

This chain joins TRBV30 and TRBJ1-2; D ambiguous. The CDR3 runs 13 residues. The germline V gene encodes CDR1 GTSNPN and CDR2 SVGIG (reference sequence). V gave up 7 bases and J gave up 4 bases, with 16 bases separating them. CDR3 nucleotides: TGTGCCTCGAGGGATCCTACGAGCTATGGCTACACCTTC. It is translated as CASRDPTSYGYTF.

V and J are TRBV2 and TRBJ2-1, with D possibly TRBD1 on 6 matching bases. The CDR3 is made up of 15 amino acids. Trimming removed 8 bases at V and 4 bases at J, with 18 bases between. CDR1 is SNHLY and CDR2 is FYNNEI in the germline V gene. The CDR3 sequence: CASRPAGQPYNEQFF. Written as DNA, the CDR3 is TGTGCCAGCCGGCCCGCTGGACAGCCTTACAATGAGCAGTTCTTC.

This rearrangement joins TRBV4-1 to TRBJ1-4, with D perhaps matching TRBD1 (6 bases). The CDR3 covers 16 residues. V was cut by 0 bases and J by 6 bases, with 14 bases left in between. CDR1 is MGHRA and CDR2 is YSYEKL in the germline V gene. In DNA, the CDR3 is TGCGCCAGCAGCCAAGAGGCGGGGGGCAGCTATGAAAAACTGTTTTTT. As protein: CASSQEAGGSYEKLFF.

This clone was found a few times. The chain has TRBV19 and TRBJ2-1, with D hard to call. The length of the CDR3 is 12 residues. From germline, CDR1 is LNHDA and CDR2 SQIVND (reference sequence). Between the trimmed V and J ends, which lost 6 bases and 0 bases, there was a span of 3 bases. This CDR3 reads CASSGSYNEQFF. CDR3 nucleotides: TGTGCCAGTAGCGGCTCCTACAATGAGCAGTTCTTC. Drawing the rest from reference TRBV19 and TRBJ2-1, the complete variable domain is DGGITQSPKYLFRKEGQNVTLSCEQNLNHDAMYWYRQDPGQGLRLIYYSQIVNDFQKGDIAEGYSVSREKKESFPLTVTSAQKNPTAFYLCASSGSYNEQFFGPGTRLTVL.

This clone was recorded many times. The gene calls are TRBV27 and TRBJ2-1; 8 bases fit TRBD1. V trimming: 0 bases; J trimming: 0 bases; junction bases outside the gene matches: 7. The CDR3 has 18 residues. Germline CDR1 reads MNHEY; CDR2 reads SMNVEV (reference sequence). The CDR3 sequence: CASSLSLPTGGSYNEQFF. Here the CDR3 DNA reads TGTGCCAGCAGTTTATCCCTCCCTACAGGGGGCTCCTACAATGAGCAGTTCTTC.